This passage covers 30 T cell receptor beta chains from one sample sequenced in a study of T cell repertoires in cytomegalovirus infection. Their target antigens are unknown. TCRdb reprocessed the reads with MiXCR, giving one entry per CDR3 protein. The sample yields some 800,000 distinct CDR3 sequences, roughly 29% seen once. Sequences were derived from cultured CD8+ T cells from PBMCs, sampled from culture after CMV antigen stimulation. Receptors originate from a human donor in good health (CMV status not recorded). Some clones in this sample may be carry-over from other donors' samples.

This rearrangement joins TRBV9 to TRBJ2-4; maybe TRBD1 (7 bases). Germline V CDR1 and CDR2: SGDLS, YYNGEE. V was trimmed by 0 bases and J by 1 base, leaving 11 bases between them. The length of the CDR3 is 16 residues. CDR3 nucleotides: TGTGCCAGCAGCGTAGGGAGGGGGCGGGCCAAAAACATTCAGTACTTC. Encoded protein: CASSVGRGRAKNIQYF.

The chain employs TRBV19 and TRBJ1-1; a possible D gene is TRBD1 (5 bases). Trimming took off 11 bases at V and 0 bases at J, with 13 bases between the two ends. The CDR3 covers 13 residues. Germline CDR1 is LNHDA and CDR2 is SQIVND (reference sequence). CDR3 region: CAGGASLNTEAFF. DNA of the CDR3: TGTGCCGGGGGAGCGTCACTGAACACTGAAGCTTTCTTT. The variable domain in full, completed from reference TRBV19 and TRBJ1-1, reads DGGITQSPKYLFRKEGQNVTLSCEQNLNHDAMYWYRQDPGQGLRLIYYSQIVNDFQKGDIAEGYSVSREKKESFPLTVTSAQKNPTAFYLCAGGASLNTEAFFGQGTRLTVV.

This clonotype was counted a single time. The V call is TRBV6-1, the J call TRBJ1-2; D is undetermined. Trimming shortened V by 6 bases and J by 7 bases, and 18 bases separated the two germline ends. CDR1 MNHNS and CDR2 SASEGT come from the germline V gene. This CDR3 has 14 residues. The CDR3 reads CASRHQDPRSGYTF. DNA for the CDR3: TGTGCCAGCAGACATCAGGACCCTCGGTCTGGCTACACCTTC.

The rearrangement links TRBV7-9 to TRBJ2-7; D is tentatively TRBD1 or TRBD2 (5 bases each). Trimming cost V 4 bases and J 3 bases, with 22 bases left between them. CDR1 and CDR2 from the germline V gene are SEHNR and FQNEAQ (reference sequence). The CDR3 length is 17 residues. CDR3 residues: CASSSARRGTEDYEQYF. In DNA, the CDR3 is TGTGCCAGCAGCTCCGCCCGACGAGGGACGGAAGACTACGAGCAGTACTTC. Based on the CDR3 plus reference TRBV7-9 and TRBJ2-7, the full variable domain is DTGVSQNPRHKITKRGQNVTFRCDPISEHNRLYWYRQTLGQGPEFLTYFQNEAQLEKSRLLSDRFSAERPKGSFSTLEIQRTEQGDSAMYLCASSSARRGTEDYEQYFGPGTRLTVT.

The chain uses TRBV12-3 or TRBV12-4 and TRBJ2-3, with D possibly matching TRBD1 (7 bases). The CDR3 sequence is 16 residues long. The germline V and J ends were trimmed by 0 bases and 4 bases, with 14 bases remaining between them. The CDR3 DNA follows: TGTGCCAGCAGTTTAGCTGGCAGGGGGGAAGCAGATACGCAGTATTTT. It encodes CASSLAGRGEADTQYF.

This clonotype was seen a handful of times. The V call is TRBV18, the J call TRBJ2-1; D might be TRBD2 (5 bases). Trimming removed 3 bases from V and 1 base from J, with 13 bases in between. This CDR3 spans 16 amino acids. The germline CDR1 and CDR2 sequences are KGHSH and LQKENI. This chain's CDR3 is CASSPPTRGSYNEQFF. As DNA, the CDR3 is TGTGCCAGCTCACCTCCAACCCGAGGGTCCTACAATGAGCAGTTCTTC. The full variable domain, completed using reference TRBV18 and TRBJ2-1, is NAGVMQNPRHLVRRRGQEARLRCSPMKGHSHVYWYRQLPEEGLKFMVYLQKENIIDESGMPKERFSAEFPKEGPSILRIQQVVRGDSAAYFCASSPPTRGSYNEQFFGPGTRLTVL.

The chain joins TRBV19 to TRBJ1-1; D not certain. The germline gives CDR1 LNHDA, CDR2 SQIVND (reference sequence). V dropped 1 base and J dropped 6 bases, with 15 bases sitting between them. The CDR3 contains 15 residues. CDR3 DNA: TGTGCCAGTAGTATAGTGGGCGGCCGTGGGTCTGAAGCTTTCTTT. Protein product: CASSIVGGRGSEAFF.

The J gene is TRBJ2-7, the V gene TRBV6-6; a possible D gene is TRBD1 (6 bases). The germline V gene encodes CDR1 MNHNY and CDR2 SVGAGI (reference sequence). Trimming removed 5 bases at V and 2 bases at J, with 13 bases between. The CDR3 has 14 residues. CDR3 bases: TGTGCCAGCAGTATAGGACAGTCCACCTACGAGCAGTACTTC. The encoded protein is CASSIGQSTYEQYF.

The chain uses TRBV2 and TRBJ1-2, with D perhaps TRBD1 (5 bases). Germline CDR1 and CDR2: SNHLY and FYNNEI. V dropped 3 bases and J dropped 3 bases, with 14 bases sitting between them. This CDR3 has 15 amino acids. The CDR3 nucleotides are TGTGCCAGCAGTGAGGGGGGGACTCCGGACTATGGCTACACCTTC. Protein product: CASSEGGTPDYGYTF.

This chain connects TRBV20-1 to TRBJ1-5; 10 nucleotides align to TRBD1. Looked up from germline, CDR1 is DFQATT and CDR2 is SNEGSKA (reference sequence). This CDR3 has 18 amino acids. V trimming: 0 bases; J trimming: 0 bases; junction bases outside the gene matches: 8. CDR3 sequence: CSARDGTGAWNSNQPQHF. The CDR3 DNA is TGCAGTGCTAGAGATGGGACAGGGGCCTGGAATAGCAATCAGCCCCAGCATTTT.

About this clonotype itself: At one boundary the junction diverges from the germline segment, which might be a read error. V and J are TRBV18 and TRBJ2-1; TRBD2 aligns across 7 bases. In germline, CDR1 is KGHSH, CDR2 LQKENI. This CDR3 has 15 amino acids. CDR3 loop: CASSPAGRVNNEQIF. The DNA of the CDR3 is TGTGCCAGCTCACCAGCGGGGAGGGTAAACAATGAGCAGATCTTC.

This clonotype was observed many times. The chain couples TRBV7-2 to TRBJ1-2, with 8 nucleotides matching TRBD1. CDR1 is SGHTA and CDR2 is FQGNSA in the germline V gene. V lost 0 bases to trimming and J lost 4 bases; unmatched junction nucleotides: 7. CDR3 length: 16 amino acids. This chain's CDR3 is CASSLARTGTTYGYTF. CDR3 sequence (DNA): TGTGCCAGCAGCTTAGCCCGGACAGGGACCACCTATGGCTACACCTTC.

This clonotype turned up a few times. The gene calls are TRBV7-4 and TRBJ1-2, with 8 bases identical to TRBD1. Germline CDR1 SGHVT, CDR2 SQSDAQ. The CDR3 runs 16 residues. V was pared by 4 bases and J by 4 bases, with 11 bases of the junction left unmatched. The CDR3: CASSSGTGGTIYGYTF. The CDR3 bases are TGTGCCAGCAGCTCGGGGACAGGCGGTACGATCTATGGCTACACCTTC. Using reference TRBV7-4 and TRBJ1-2 for the parts outside the CDR3, the full variable domain is GAGVSQSPRYKVAKRGRDVALRCDSISGHVTLYWYRQTLGQGSEVLTYSQSDAQRDKSGRPSGRFSAERPERSVSTLKIQRTEQGDSAVYLCASSSGTGGTIYGYTFGSGTRLTVV.

This clonotype occurred many times. CDR3 sequence (DNA): TGTGCCAGCAGCTTAGCTATCCGGGACAGGCCCTACGGCTACACCTTC. This sequence encodes CASSLAIRDRPYGYTF. The chain has TRBV7-9 and TRBJ1-2; 8 nucleotides agree with TRBD1. Germline CDR1 SEHNR, CDR2 FQNEAQ (reference sequence). J lost 8 bases, V lost 0 bases, and 11 bases had no gene match. CDR3 size: 16 residues.

The chain links TRBV12-3 or TRBV12-4 to TRBJ1-1, with TRBD1 identical over 8 bases. Unmatched junction bases numbered 6, after V lost 6 bases and J lost 3 bases. This CDR3 region has 14 residues. The DNA of the CDR3 is TGTGCCAGCAGAAACAGGGGGTTTGACACTGAAGCTTTCTTT. Its translation: CASRNRGFDTEAFF.

The chain links TRBV27 to TRBJ1-1, with D unresolved. The ends were cut back, 1 base at V and 1 base at J, with 7 bases in the middle. CDR3 length equals 14 residues. Germline V gene lookup returns CDR1 MNHEY and CDR2 SMNVEV (reference sequence). The CDR3 region is CASSLFLGNTEAFF. The CDR3 nucleotides are TGTGCCAGCAGTTTATTCCTGGGGAACACTGAAGCTTTCTTT.

The chain is built from TRBV4-3 and TRBJ1-2; TRBD1 matches 7 bases. CDR3 length: 16 residues. CDR1 is LGHNA and CDR2 is YSLEER in the germline V gene. V shed 1 base, J shed 5 bases, and the junction held 10 bases outside the gene matches. The CDR3 nucleotides are TGCGCCAGCAGCCAAGTCCGGGACAGCCCTACATATGGCTACACCTTC. Translated: CASSQVRDSPTYGYTF.

The chain carries TRBV6-5 and TRBJ2-4; no reliable D call. Germline values: CDR1 MNHEY, CDR2 SVGAGI. Trimming cost V 3 bases and J 2 bases, with 11 bases left between them. The CDR3 spans 15 residues. CDR3 sequence reads: CASSYKRLSKNIQYF. The CDR3 DNA reads TGTGCCAGCAGTTATAAGCGCCTCTCCAAAAACATTCAGTACTTC.

This clonotype showed up just a few times. This chain connects TRBV7-9 to TRBJ1-2; D might be TRBD1 (6 bases). Germline CDR1 and CDR2: SEHNR and FQNEAQ (reference sequence). This CDR3 spans 16 amino acids. V lost 5 bases, J lost 6 bases, and 22 bases lay in between. CDR3 DNA: TGTGCCAGCAGCGGGGGCAGGGTAGGGGTGAAAAATGGCTACACCTTC. Translation gives CASSGGRVGVKNGYTF.

This clonotype was seen a handful of times. J is TRBJ2-2 and V is TRBV12-3 or TRBV12-4; 7 bases map to TRBD1. J was trimmed by 0 bases and V by 3 bases; bases with no gene match: 10. This CDR3 spans 18 amino acids. CDR3 residues: CASSFSGTVLANTGELFF. As DNA, the CDR3 is TGTGCCAGCAGTTTCTCCGGGACAGTGCTCGCGAACACCGGGGAGCTGTTTTTT.

In this sample, this clonotype turned up many times. This chain joins TRBV7-2 and TRBJ1-2; D might be TRBD1 (5 bases). Germline-derived CDR1 and CDR2 are SGHTA and FQGNSA. The CDR3 spans 14 residues. The V end lost 5 bases, the J end lost 9 bases, and 19 bases lay between the germline ends. The CDR3 reads CASSLDSGGGSYTF. In DNA form, the CDR3 reads TGTGCCAGCAGCCTCGATTCGGGGGGGGGTAGCTACACCTTC.

The rearrangement joins TRBV6-8 to TRBJ2-7; weak D call: TRBD2 (6 bases). The V end was cut by 8 bases, the J end by 0 bases, with 8 bases between. This CDR3 is 12 amino acids long. Germline CDR1 is MNHGY and CDR2 is SAAAGT. CDR3 nucleotide sequence: TGTGCCAGCCGCGGGATCTCCTACGAGCAGTACTTC. This gives the protein CASRGISYEQYF.

This clonotype was detected only a few times. This sequence joins TRBV15 and TRBJ2-1; 10 nucleotides agree with TRBD2. The germline gives CDR1 LNHNV, CDR2 YYDKDF (reference sequence). With V trimmed by 9 bases and J by 4 bases, 6 bases remained unmatched. The CDR3 spans 14 residues. CDR3 in DNA: TGTGCCACAGGCGCTAGCGGGGGTTACAATGAGCAGTTCTTC. It specifies CATGASGGYNEQFF.

The chain is built from TRBV6-2 or TRBV6-3 and TRBJ2-2, with 7 bases matching TRBD2. V was pared by 2 bases and J by 6 bases, with 6 bases of the junction left unmatched. Germline V gene data show CDR1 as MNHEY and CDR2 as SVGEGT. The CDR3 loop spans 15 amino acids. Written as DNA, the CDR3 is TGTGCCAGCAGTTACGACGGGGGGAGAGCCGGGGAGCTGTTTTTT. Residues: CASSYDGGRAGELFF.

This clonotype was picked up a small number of times. The V call is TRBV28, the J call TRBJ2-1; maybe TRBD2 (6 bases). Germline assignment: CDR1 MDHEN and CDR2 SYDVKM. The CDR3 length is 17 residues. V was trimmed by 1 base and J by 1 base, leaving 14 bases between them. CDR3 sequence: CASSLYPSGVSYNEQFF. The CDR3 DNA is TGTGCCAGCAGTTTATATCCCTCGGGGGTATCCTACAATGAGCAGTTCTTC.

The chain is built from TRBV6-5 and TRBJ2-3; 9 bases agree with TRBD2. From germline, CDR1 is MNHEY and CDR2 SVGAGI. CDR3 length equals 16 residues. V gave up 0 bases and J gave up 1 base; unmatched junction bases: 2. The CDR3 nucleotides read TGTGCCAGCAGTTACTCGGCTAGCGGGGGCACAGATACGCAGTATTTT. Its protein product is CASSYSASGGTDTQYF.

The chain combines TRBV2 with TRBJ1-5, with 7 bases matching TRBD1. Per germline, CDR1 SNHLY and CDR2 FYNNEI. Trimming took 5 bases from V and 2 from J; bases not matched to a gene: 9. This CDR3 region has 16 residues. The DNA for the CDR3 is TGTGCCAGCAGTACAAGGGGGCGGAATGGCAATCAGCCCCAGCATTTT. This translates into CASSTRGRNGNQPQHF.

This clonotype was counted a few times. The chain is built from TRBV4-1 and TRBJ1-6, with no clear D. The germline V gene has CDR1 MGHRA and CDR2 YSYEKL. Between the trimmed V and J ends, which lost 0 bases and 5 bases, there was a span of 11 bases. This CDR3 contains 16 residues. DNA for the CDR3: TGCGCCAGCAGCCAAGAGTCCAGGCCAAATAATTCACCCCTCCACTTT. It yields the protein CASSQESRPNNSPLHF.

The chain has TRBV4-1 and TRBJ2-2, with D perhaps TRBD2 (5 bases). This CDR3 comprises 15 residues. Germline lookup yields CDR1 MGHRA and CDR2 YSYEKL. Trimming removed 2 bases at V and 5 bases at J, with 12 bases between. Here the CDR3 DNA reads TGCGCCAGCAGCCAATCAGGCACGGGGACCGGGGAGCTGTTTTTT. Amino acid sequence: CASSQSGTGTGELFF.

In this sample, this clonotype turned up a few times. The rearrangement links TRBV27 to TRBJ2-3, with TRBD2 matching 10 bases. The germline gives CDR1 MNHEY, CDR2 SMNVEV (reference sequence). This CDR3 comprises 15 residues. After removal of 7 bases from V and 0 bases from J, the junction contained 4 bases not matched to a gene. Here the CDR3 reads CASNIAGGSTDTQYF. CDR3 nucleotides: TGTGCCAGCAATATAGCGGGGGGAAGCACAGATACGCAGTATTTT.